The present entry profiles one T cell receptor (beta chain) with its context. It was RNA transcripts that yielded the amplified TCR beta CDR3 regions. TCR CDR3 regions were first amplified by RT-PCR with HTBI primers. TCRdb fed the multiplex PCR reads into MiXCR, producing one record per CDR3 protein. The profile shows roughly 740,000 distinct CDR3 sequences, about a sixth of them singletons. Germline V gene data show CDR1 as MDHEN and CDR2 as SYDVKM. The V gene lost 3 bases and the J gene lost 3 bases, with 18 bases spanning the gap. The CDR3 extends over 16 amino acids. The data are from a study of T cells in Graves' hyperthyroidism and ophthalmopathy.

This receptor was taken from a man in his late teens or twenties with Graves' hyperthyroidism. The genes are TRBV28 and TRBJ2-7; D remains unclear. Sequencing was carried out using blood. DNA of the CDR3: TGTGCCAGCAGTTTTTGGACCAAAAGAGAGATCTACGAGCAGTACTTC. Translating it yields CASSFWTKREIYEQYF.